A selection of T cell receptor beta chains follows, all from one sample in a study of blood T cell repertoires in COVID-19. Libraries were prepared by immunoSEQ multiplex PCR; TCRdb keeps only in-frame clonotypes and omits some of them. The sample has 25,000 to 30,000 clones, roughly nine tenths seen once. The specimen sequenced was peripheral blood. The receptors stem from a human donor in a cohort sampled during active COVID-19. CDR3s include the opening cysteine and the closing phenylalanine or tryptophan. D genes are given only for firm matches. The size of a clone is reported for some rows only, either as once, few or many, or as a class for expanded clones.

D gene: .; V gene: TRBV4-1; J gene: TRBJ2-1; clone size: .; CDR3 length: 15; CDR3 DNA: TGCGCCAGCAGCCCAGTGGCTAGCAGTAACAATGAGCAGTTCTTC; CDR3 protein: CASSPVASSNNEQFF
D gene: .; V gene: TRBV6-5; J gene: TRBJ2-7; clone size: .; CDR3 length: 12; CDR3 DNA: TGTGCCAGCAGTACCGGGTCCCCCGAGCAGTACTTC; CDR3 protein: CASSTGSPEQYF
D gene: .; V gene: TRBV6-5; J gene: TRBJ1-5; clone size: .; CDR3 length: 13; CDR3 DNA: TGTGCCAGCAGTTACGAAGGAGGACAGCCCCAGCATTTT; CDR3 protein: CASSYEGGQPQHF
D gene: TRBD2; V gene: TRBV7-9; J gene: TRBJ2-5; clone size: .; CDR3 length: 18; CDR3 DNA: TGTGCCAGCAGCCCCGGGACTAGCGGGGGGGCGTGGCAAGAGACCCAGTACTTC; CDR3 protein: CASSPGTSGGAWQETQYF
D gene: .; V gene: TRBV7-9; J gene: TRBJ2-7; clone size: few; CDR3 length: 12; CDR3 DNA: TGTGCCAGCAGCCACACCGTGGACGAGCAGTACTTC; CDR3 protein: CASSHTVDEQYF
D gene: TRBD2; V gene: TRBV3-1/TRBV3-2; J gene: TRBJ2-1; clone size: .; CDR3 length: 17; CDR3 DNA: TGTGCCAGCAGCCAAGAGGGAGGACTAGCGGGGGTGAATGAGCAGTTCTTC; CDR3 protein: CASSQEGGLAGVNEQFF
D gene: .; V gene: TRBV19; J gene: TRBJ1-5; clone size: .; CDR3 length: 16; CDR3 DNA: TGTGCCAGTAGTAGAGTCCAGGGGCGCGGCAATCAGCCCCAGCATTTT; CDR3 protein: CASSRVQGRGNQPQHF
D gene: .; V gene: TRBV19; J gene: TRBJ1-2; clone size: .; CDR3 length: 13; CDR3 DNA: TGTGCCAGTAGTACCCAGGGGAACTATGGCTACACCTTC; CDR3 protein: CASSTQGNYGYTF
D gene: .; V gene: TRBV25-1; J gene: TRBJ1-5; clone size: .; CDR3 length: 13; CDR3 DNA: TGTGCCAGCAGTGAGCGGGACGGGCAGCCCCAGCATTTT; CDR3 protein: CASSERDGQPQHF
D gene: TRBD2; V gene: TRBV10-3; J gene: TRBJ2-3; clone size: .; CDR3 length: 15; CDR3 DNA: TGTGCCATCAGTGAGGGGCTAGCGGGGGCATATACGCAGTATTTT; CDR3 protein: CAISEGLAGAYTQYF
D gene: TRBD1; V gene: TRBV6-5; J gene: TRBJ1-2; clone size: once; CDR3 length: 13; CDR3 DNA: TGTGCCAGCAGACGACGGGACAGCGATGGCTACACCTTC; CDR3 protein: CASRRRDSDGYTF
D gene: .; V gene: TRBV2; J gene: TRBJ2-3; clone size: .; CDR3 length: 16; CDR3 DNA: TGTGCCAGCAGTGAAGAATTTCAAACTAGCACAGATACGCAGTATTTT; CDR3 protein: CASSEEFQTSTDTQYF